This TCR beta chain appears in the sequencing data of a study of control samples from healthy donors and cancer patients. CDR3 length: 17 residues. The junction had 10 bases not matched to a gene; V was cut back by 2 bases and J by 3 bases. Looked up from germline, CDR1 is MNHNS and CDR2 is SASEGT. The table came from immunoSEQ multiplex PCR; TCRdb's copy has only in-frame clones and leaves some out. Of 78,000 or so clones detected, roughly 90% appear once; the ten largest clones hold under 4.5%. The rearrangement joins TRBV6-1 to TRBJ2-1; TRBD2 matches 7 bases. The specimen sequenced was blood. The receptor's source is a woman aged 50 to 65 in good health. In DNA form, the CDR3 reads TGTGCCAGCAGTGAATTTCCCTCTAGCGGAAGCTACAATGAGCAGTTCTTC. Its protein product is CASSEFPSSGSYNEQFF.